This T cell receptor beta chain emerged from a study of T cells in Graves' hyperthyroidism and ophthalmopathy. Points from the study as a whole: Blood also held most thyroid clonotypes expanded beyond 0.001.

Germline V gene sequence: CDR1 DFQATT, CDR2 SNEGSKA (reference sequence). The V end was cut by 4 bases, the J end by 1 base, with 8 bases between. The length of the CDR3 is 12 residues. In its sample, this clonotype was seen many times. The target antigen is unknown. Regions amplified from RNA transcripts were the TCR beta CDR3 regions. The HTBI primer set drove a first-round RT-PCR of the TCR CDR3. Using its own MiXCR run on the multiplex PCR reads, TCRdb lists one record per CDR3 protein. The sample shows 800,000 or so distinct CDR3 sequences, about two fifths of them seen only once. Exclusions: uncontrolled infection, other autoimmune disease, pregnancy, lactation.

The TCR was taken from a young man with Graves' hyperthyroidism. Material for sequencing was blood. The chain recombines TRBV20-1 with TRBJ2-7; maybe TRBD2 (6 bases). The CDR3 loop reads CSATGESYEQYF. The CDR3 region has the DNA TGCAGTGCTACGGGGGAATCCTACGAGCAGTACTTC.